Presented here are 30 T cell receptor beta chains from one specimen sequenced in a study of cytomegalovirus exposure and HLA in healthy donors. Researchers ran the PCR with 60 Vbeta and 13 Jbeta primers. Clones were sequenced by immunoSEQ multiplex PCR, and TCRdb holds only the in-frame ones, with some missing. The sample records 120,000 to 150,000 clones, approximately 57% being singletons. The sequencing sample was made of PBMCs. The receptors stem from a male donor in good health and CMV-seronegative.

For this clone: Germline and junction disagree at one end, which may indicate a read error. The rearrangement links TRBV27 to TRBJ1-2; the D is unclear. This CDR3 contains 15 residues. The germline V gene encodes CDR1 MNHEY and CDR2 SMNVEV (reference sequence). The chain's CDR3 is CAARPGGPGIGGYPF. As DNA, the CDR3 is TGTGCCGCCCGGCCTGGAGGGCCCGGGATCGGTGGCTACCCCTTC.

V is TRBV6-5 and J is TRBJ1-2, with 7 bases identical to TRBD1. This CDR3 spans 15 amino acids. CDR1 MNHEY and CDR2 SVGAGI come from the germline V gene. V shed 6 bases, J shed 3 bases, and the junction held 10 bases outside the gene matches. In nucleotides, the CDR3 is TGTGCCAGCAGCCCAACAGGGGTAGGGGACTATGGCTACACCTTC. The encoded protein is CASSPTGVGDYGYTF.

The V and J genes are TRBV5-1 and TRBJ1-4; TRBD1 matches at 9 bases. V was clipped by 4 bases and J by 8 bases; unmatched bases: 9. Germline CDR1 SGHRS, CDR2 YFSETQ. The CDR3 covers 15 residues. In DNA form, the CDR3 reads TGCGCCAGCAGCGGGGGACAGGGAGCATTAGAAAAACTGTTTTTT. Its protein product is CASSGGQGALEKLFF.

This chain connects TRBV6-4 to TRBJ2-3; 7 bases are shared with TRBD1. The germline V gene encodes CDR1 MRHNA and CDR2 SNTAGT. The CDR3 has 15 amino acids. V trimming: 2 bases; J trimming: 3 bases; junction bases outside the gene matches: 5. Here the CDR3 DNA reads TGTGCCAGCAGTGACACAGGGGTTTGGACAGATACGCAGTATTTT. Translated, it gives CASSDTGVWTDTQYF.

This clone was found a few times. The chain couples TRBV18 to TRBJ1-1; 7 bases fit TRBD1. The germline gives CDR1 KGHSH, CDR2 LQKENI. The CDR3 totals 14 residues. Losses at the gene ends were 3 bases for V and 4 bases for J; bases not matched to a gene: 5. DNA for the CDR3: TGTGCCAGCTCACCCGAACAGGGGAGCACTGAAGCTTTCTTT. Translation: CASSPEQGSTEAFF. The variable domain in full, with the rest retrieved from reference TRBV18 and TRBJ1-1, is NAGVMQNPRHLVRRRGQEARLRCSPMKGHSHVYWYRQLPEEGLKFMVYLQKENIIDESGMPKERFSAEFPKEGPSILRIQQVVRGDSAAYFCASSPEQGSTEAFFGQGTRLTVV.

CDR3 sequence: CASSRTGGNQPQHF. The CDR3 DNA is TGTGCCAGCAGTCGGACAGGGGGTAATCAGCCCCAGCATTTT. The rearrangement joins TRBV28 to TRBJ1-5, with TRBD1 matching 10 bases. V shed 5 bases and J 4 bases; nucleotides not matched to a gene: 2. Germline V gene data show CDR1 as MDHEN and CDR2 as SYDVKM. This CDR3 region has 14 residues.

In its sample, this clone was seen once. This sequence joins TRBV5-1 and TRBJ2-2, with D perhaps TRBD2 (5 bases). Germline V gives CDR1 SGHRS, CDR2 YFSETQ. This CDR3 region has 16 residues. V shed 2 bases and J shed 2 bases, with 13 bases lying between them. CDR3 DNA sequence: TGCGCCAGCAGCTTTGTCCTGACGGGAAACACCGGGGAGCTGTTTTTT. Protein sequence: CASSFVLTGNTGELFF.

This chain uses TRBV9 with TRBJ1-1; D is perhaps TRBD1 (6 bases). Trimming removed 3 bases at V and 5 bases at J, with 14 bases between. The CDR3 loop spans 14 amino acids. Looked up from germline, CDR1 is SGDLS and CDR2 is YYNGEE. CDR3 sequence (DNA): TGTGCCAGCAGCGCCTTAGGGGGGGCAACTGAAGCTTTCTTT. Translating gives CASSALGGATEAFF.

Remarks on this clone: A junction end diverges from the germline sequence, so it may reflect a read error. The chain uses TRBV7-2 and TRBJ2-1; no definite D call. Germline V gene sequence: CDR1 SGHTA, CDR2 FQGNSA. This CDR3 has 12 residues. The CDR3 bases are TGTGCCAGCAGCTTACCCAGGCGTAACGTGCTCTTC. Protein product: CASSLPRRNVLF.

This clone occurred once. The chain joins TRBV19 to TRBJ2-2; D unclear. The CDR3 sequence is 13 residues long. The V gene lost 3 bases and the J gene lost 5 bases, with 7 bases spanning the gap. Germline lookup yields CDR1 LNHDA and CDR2 SQIVND (reference sequence). In nucleotides, the CDR3 is TGTGCCAGTAGTATCGAGGCTACCGGGGAGCTGTTTTTT. Residues: CASSIEATGELFF.

The chain carries TRBV29-1 and TRBJ2-5; TRBD1 matches at 8 bases. Looked up from germline, CDR1 is SQVTM and CDR2 is ANQGSEA. Trimming at V came to 7 bases and at J to 2 bases, leaving 6 bases not matched to a gene. This CDR3 has 13 residues. Written as DNA, the CDR3 is TGCAGCGCCTCCAGGGGGCAGCAAGAGACCCAGTACTTC. Protein sequence: CSASRGQQETQYF.

The chain uses TRBV28 and TRBJ2-5; 8 nucleotides match TRBD1. This CDR3 is built from 14 residues. Trimming cost V 6 bases and J 2 bases; bases outside gene matches: 5. Germline V gene data show CDR1 as MDHEN and CDR2 as SYDVKM. CDR3 sequence reads: CASSSDRGQETQYF. CDR3 DNA sequence: TGTGCCAGCAGCTCAGACAGGGGTCAAGAGACCCAGTACTTC.

In nucleotides, the CDR3 is TGTGCCAGCAGTTTAGGGGGCCCACCCTCCTACAATGAGCAGTTCTTC. It specifies CASSLGGPPSYNEQFF. This chain connects TRBV27 to TRBJ2-1; tentatively, D is TRBD1 (6 bases). V lost 2 bases, J lost 0 bases, and 11 bases lay in between. The germline V gene has CDR1 MNHEY and CDR2 SMNVEV (reference sequence). The CDR3 is made up of 16 amino acids.

This sequence joins TRBV27 and TRBJ2-2, with 8 bases lining up with TRBD2. CDR3 size: 18 residues. Germline V gene sequence: CDR1 MNHEY, CDR2 SMNVEV (reference sequence). Losses at the gene ends were 2 bases for V and 7 bases for J; bases not matched to a gene: 15. CDR3 region: CASSLGVAGRLFGGELFF. CDR3 in DNA: TGTGCCAGCAGTTTAGGGGTAGCGGGGCGTCTTTTTGGCGGGGAGCTGTTTTTT.

V usage is TRBV7-3 and J usage is TRBJ1-5, with D possibly TRBD1 on 5 matching bases. This CDR3 comprises 15 residues. Trimming shortened V by 1 base and J by 1 base, and 8 bases separated the two germline ends. Germline V gives CDR1 SGHTA, CDR2 FQGTGA. The CDR3 DNA follows: TGTGCCAGCAGCTTAAGGGGGGACAGCAATCAGCCCCAGCATTTT. The encoded protein is CASSLRGDSNQPQHF.

Only a few counts were recorded for this clone. The chain joins TRBV7-6 to TRBJ1-1, with D possibly matching TRBD1 (6 bases). This CDR3 spans 15 amino acids. Looked up from germline, CDR1 is SGHVS and CDR2 is FNYEAQ. Trimming left V 5 bases short and J 1 base short, with 14 bases between. CDR3 nucleotides: TGTGCCAGCAGCAGTAGCCAGGGGTGGAACACTGAAGCTTTCTTT. Protein product: CASSSSQGWNTEAFF.

This clone was counted a few times. CDR3 nucleotides: TGCGCCAGCAGCTTGGACCAGGGGAATGAGCAGTTCTTC. Amino acids: CASSLDQGNEQFF. The chain links TRBV5-1 to TRBJ2-1; TRBD1 is a possible D gene (6 bases). The CDR3 contains 13 residues. The ends were cut back, 0 bases at V and 7 bases at J, with 8 bases in the middle. Germline V gene lookup returns CDR1 SGHRS and CDR2 YFSETQ.

The chain joins TRBV10-3 to TRBJ2-7; tentatively, D is TRBD1 (6 bases). The CDR3 extends over 13 amino acids. Per germline, CDR1 ENHRY and CDR2 SYGVKD. Trimming pared 6 bases from V and 3 bases from J, leaving 12 bases between. The CDR3 spells CAIRIRDNYEQYF. The CDR3 nucleotides read TGTGCCATCAGAATCCGGGACAACTACGAGCAGTACTTC.

This clone was counted only a few times. One end of the junction does not line up with germline, which may come from a read error. The chain links TRBV29-1 to TRBJ1-2; unclear D gene. CDR1 and CDR2 from the germline V gene are SQVTM and ANQGSEA. There are 12 residues in the CDR3. CDR3 coding DNA: TGCAGCGTGGAAGATTATGGCGGCGGCTACACCTTC. As protein: CSVEDYGGGYTF.

This clone was recorded a few times. This chain uses TRBV10-3 with TRBJ2-1, with 11 bases that match TRBD2. Germline V gives CDR1 ENHRY, CDR2 SYGVKD. The CDR3 loop spans 19 amino acids. Losses at the gene ends were 10 bases for V and 9 bases for J; bases not matched to a gene: 26. Here the CDR3 DNA reads TGTGCCACCCCAACTAGCGGGGGCGGAACCCCCTGCGGGGCTAGTGAGCAGTTCTTC. This encodes CATPTSGGGTPCGASEQFF.

The rearrangement links TRBV7-8 to TRBJ2-1, with D possibly TRBD1 on 5 matching bases. V lost 2 bases and J lost 8, with 13 bases in between. This CDR3 region has 14 residues. Looked up from germline, CDR1 is SGHVS and CDR2 is FQNEAQ. The CDR3 sequence: CASSLTLRGYEQFF. CDR3 in DNA: TGTGCCAGCAGCTTAACGCTAAGGGGTTATGAGCAGTTCTTC.

This clone was observed once. The CDR3 reads CASTPRGGRINQPQHF. CDR3 DNA sequence: TGTGCCAGCACTCCGAGGGGGGGGAGAATCAATCAGCCCCAGCATTTT. The chain uses TRBV6-4 and TRBJ1-5, with D possibly matching TRBD1 (6 bases). This CDR3 comprises 16 residues. Germline loops: CDR1 MRHNA, CDR2 SNTAGT. V was cut by 7 bases and J by 3 bases, with 19 bases left in between.

The chain recombines TRBV7-9 with TRBJ1-4; D possibly corresponds to TRBD1 (6 bases). This CDR3 comprises 14 residues. Germline assignment: CDR1 SEHNR and CDR2 FQNEAQ (reference sequence). Deletions cut 5 bases from V and 4 bases from J, with 11 bases between. CDR3 protein: CASSRTASNEKLFF. CDR3 sequence (DNA): TGTGCCAGCAGCCGGACAGCCAGTAATGAAAAACTGTTTTTT.

The chain combines TRBV4-1 with TRBJ2-3; 10 positions agree with TRBD1. V shed 3 bases and J 4 bases; nucleotides not matched to a gene: 7. Germline-derived CDR1 and CDR2 are MGHRA and YSYEKL. This CDR3 spans 16 amino acids. CDR3 coding DNA: TGCGCCAGCAGCCACCTAGACAGGGGGCGAGCAGATACGCAGTATTTT. This translates into CASSHLDRGRADTQYF.

The DNA for the CDR3 is TGTGCCAGCAGCTTAGGACTCAACAGGGGCTACGAGCAGTACTTC. Its protein is CASSLGLNRGYEQYF. The rearrangement joins TRBV7-2 to TRBJ2-7; 7 bases align to TRBD1. The CDR3 runs to 15 residues. Germline loops: CDR1 SGHTA, CDR2 FQGNSA. V shed 1 base and J 3 bases; nucleotides not matched to a gene: 6.

This chain uses TRBV9 with TRBJ2-7; a possible D gene is TRBD2 (6 bases). The CDR3 has 14 residues. V dropped 0 bases and J dropped 2 bases, with 9 bases sitting between them. Per germline, CDR1 SGDLS and CDR2 YYNGEE. CDR3 loop: CASSVAAGTYEQYF. The DNA of the CDR3 is TGTGCCAGCAGCGTAGCGGCGGGGACCTACGAGCAGTACTTC.

In this sample, this clone turned up a few times. The chain employs TRBV19 and TRBJ1-5, with a tentative D call TRBD1 (6 bases). Germline loops: CDR1 LNHDA, CDR2 SQIVND (reference sequence). V was cut by 3 bases and J by 6 bases, with 12 bases left in between. This CDR3 spans 14 amino acids. DNA of the CDR3: TGTGCCAGTAGTATCACAGGGTTGTCTCAGCCCCAGCATTTT. It specifies CASSITGLSQPQHF.

This clone has only a few counts. The rearrangement links TRBV7-9 to TRBJ1-2; TRBD1 might be the D (5 bases). Germline V gives CDR1 SEHNR, CDR2 FQNEAQ (reference sequence). The CDR3 sequence is 13 residues long. The V gene lost 7 bases and the J gene lost 8 bases, with 17 bases spanning the gap. This chain's CDR3 is CASTPPGGYGYTF. In DNA form, the CDR3 reads TGTGCCAGCACACCCCCCGGGGGGTACGGCTACACCTTC.

The chain is built from TRBV28 and TRBJ2-1; 9 nucleotides agree with TRBD1. After removal of 5 bases from V and 6 bases from J, the junction contained 14 bases not matched to a gene. This CDR3 region has 17 residues. CDR1 and CDR2 (germline): MDHEN, SYDVKM. The CDR3 protein is CASSRLTIGTGSNEQFF. CDR3 coding DNA: TGTGCCAGCAGTCGATTAACCATCGGGACAGGGAGCAATGAGCAGTTCTTC.

In this sample, this clone turned up a few times. The gene calls are TRBV11-1 and TRBJ2-7, with TRBD2 matching over 12 bases. The CDR3 consists of 14 residues. Trimming at V came to 3 bases and at J to 6 bases, leaving 3 bases not matched to a gene. Germline CDR1 reads SGHAT; CDR2 reads FQDESV (reference sequence). CDR3 sequence (DNA): TGTGCCAGCAGCTTCGGGACTAGCGGGTCCGAGCAGTACTTC. Translated: CASSFGTSGSEQYF.